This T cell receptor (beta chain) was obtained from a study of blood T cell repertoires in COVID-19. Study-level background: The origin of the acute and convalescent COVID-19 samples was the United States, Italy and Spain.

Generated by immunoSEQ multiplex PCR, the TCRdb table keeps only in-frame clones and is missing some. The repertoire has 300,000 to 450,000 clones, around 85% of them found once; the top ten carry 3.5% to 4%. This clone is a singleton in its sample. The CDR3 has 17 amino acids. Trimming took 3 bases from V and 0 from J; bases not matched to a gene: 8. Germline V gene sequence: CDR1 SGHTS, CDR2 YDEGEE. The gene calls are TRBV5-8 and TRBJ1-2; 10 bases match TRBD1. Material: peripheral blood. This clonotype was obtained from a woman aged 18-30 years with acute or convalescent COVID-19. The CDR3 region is CASSSHGTGEANYGYTF. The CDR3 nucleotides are TGTGCCAGCAGCTCGCACGGGACAGGGGAAGCTAACTATGGCTACACCTTC.